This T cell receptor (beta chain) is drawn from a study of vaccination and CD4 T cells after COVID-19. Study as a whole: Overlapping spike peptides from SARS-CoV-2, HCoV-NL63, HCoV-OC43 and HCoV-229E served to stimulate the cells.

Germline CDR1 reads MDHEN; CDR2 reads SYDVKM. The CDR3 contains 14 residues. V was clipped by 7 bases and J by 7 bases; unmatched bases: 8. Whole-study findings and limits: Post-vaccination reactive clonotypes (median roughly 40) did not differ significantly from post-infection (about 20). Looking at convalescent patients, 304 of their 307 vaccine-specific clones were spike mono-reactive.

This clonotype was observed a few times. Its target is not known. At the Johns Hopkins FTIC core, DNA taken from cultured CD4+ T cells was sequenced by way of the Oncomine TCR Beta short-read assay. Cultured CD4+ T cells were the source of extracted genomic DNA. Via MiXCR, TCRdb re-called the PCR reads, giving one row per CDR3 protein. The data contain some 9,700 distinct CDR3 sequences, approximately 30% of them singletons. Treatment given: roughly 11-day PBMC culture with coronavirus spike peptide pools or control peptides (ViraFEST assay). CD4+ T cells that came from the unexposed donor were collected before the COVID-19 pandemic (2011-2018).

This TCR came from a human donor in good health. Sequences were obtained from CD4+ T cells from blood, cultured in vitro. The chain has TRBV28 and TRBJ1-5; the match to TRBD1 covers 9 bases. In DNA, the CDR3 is TGTGCCAGCAATTGGGGACAGGGCCGCCAGCCCCAGCATTTT. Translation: CASNWGQGRQPQHF.